A selection of T cell receptor beta chains follows, all from one sample in a study of blood T cell repertoires in COVID-19. Libraries were prepared by immunoSEQ multiplex PCR; TCRdb keeps only in-frame clonotypes and omits some of them. The sample has approximately 60,000 clones, less than 85% seen once. The material sequenced was peripheral blood. All receptors derive from a man in his fifties or sixties with acute or convalescent COVID-19. CDR3s include the opening cysteine and the closing phenylalanine or tryptophan. The D gene is left open where the match is weak. Expanded clones get a size class; other rows say once, few or many, or leave the size out.

DNA: TGCAGTGCTGGAACCCAGACAGGGTCGTACTTC; CDR3: CSAGTQTGSYF; D: TRBD1; J: TRBJ2-7; V: TRBV20-1; size: few
DNA: TGCAGCGTTGCCCAAGGGGGTTTGGGAGAGCAGTACTTC; CDR3: CSVAQGGLGEQYF; D: .; J: TRBJ2-7; V: TRBV29-1; size: .
DNA: TGTGCCAGCACCCCCGGGACTAGCGGGACGTACGAGCAGTACTTC; CDR3: CASTPGTSGTYEQYF; D: TRBD2; J: TRBJ2-7; V: TRBV6-2/TRBV6-3; size: once
DNA: TGCAGCGTTGAGGGACTAGCGGGCGGTATTGGGACCCAGTACTTC; CDR3: CSVEGLAGGIGTQYF; D: TRBD2; J: TRBJ2-5; V: TRBV29-1; size: .
DNA: TGCGCCAGCAGCCCGGGACTCTACTCCTACAATGAGCAGTTCTTC; CDR3: CASSPGLYSYNEQFF; D: .; J: TRBJ2-1; V: TRBV5-1; size: .
DNA: TGTGCCAACGCTGGACAGCCGAACACTGAAGCTTTCTTT; CDR3: CANAGQPNTEAFF; D: .; J: TRBJ1-1; V: TRBV10-3; size: few
DNA: TGTGCCAGCAGTCTAAACGGTGTCACCGGGGAGCTGTTTTTT; CDR3: CASSLNGVTGELFF; D: .; J: TRBJ2-2; V: TRBV7-3; size: .
DNA: TGTGCCAGCAGTTATCTGGGACAAGGGTACTACGAGCAGTACTTC; CDR3: CASSYLGQGYYEQYF; D: .; J: TRBJ2-7; V: TRBV27; size: .
DNA: TGCGCCAGCAGCCCCGGGAGGGAGAGTACCAAAAACATTCAGTACTTC; CDR3: CASSPGRESTKNIQYF; D: TRBD2; J: TRBJ2-4; V: TRBV10-1; size: .
DNA: TGTGCCAGCAGTGAAGAGATAAGTTCAGGGTCGTCCTACGAGCAGTACTTC; CDR3: CASSEEISSGSSYEQYF; D: .; J: TRBJ2-7; V: TRBV25-1; size: .
DNA: TGTGCCACCAGTGACCAGCTAGCGGACACAGATACGCAGTATTTT; CDR3: CATSDQLADTDTQYF; D: TRBD2; J: TRBJ2-3; V: TRBV24-1; size: .
DNA: TGTGCCAGCAGTCCGCCCCGGGGGGGCGCTTTTACCTTC; CDR3: CASSPPRGGAFTF; D: .; J: TRBJ1-2; V: TRBV28; size: few
DNA: TGTGCCAGCTCATCGACCCCCGGGACACCAAACACCGGGGAGCTGTTTTTT; CDR3: CASSSTPGTPNTGELFF; D: .; J: TRBJ2-2; V: TRBV18; size: few
DNA: TGTGCCAGTAGTATACACCCCGGGACATCCACCGGGGAGCTGTTTTTT; CDR3: CASSIHPGTSTGELFF; D: .; J: TRBJ2-2; V: TRBV19; size: .
DNA: TGTGCCAGCAGCTCCGGGACAGGGATAGATACGCAGTATTTT; CDR3: CASSSGTGIDTQYF; D: TRBD1; J: TRBJ2-3; V: TRBV5-5; size: .
DNA: TGTGCCAGCAGTGAAGTCCTAGCGGGAGACAATGAGCAGTTCTTC; CDR3: CASSEVLAGDNEQFF; D: TRBD2; J: TRBJ2-1; V: TRBV6-1; size: .
DNA: TGTGCCAGCAGCCACAGGGAAGGGGCGAATGAGCAGTTCTTC; CDR3: CASSHREGANEQFF; D: .; J: TRBJ2-1; V: TRBV16; size: few
DNA: TGTGCCTGGAAACTACAGGGGGCGGAGGCCACAGATACGCAGTATTTT; CDR3: CAWKLQGAEATDTQYF; D: TRBD1; J: TRBJ2-3; V: TRBV30; size: .
DNA: TGTGCCAGTAGTATAGAGGCAGGGCGCTATAGCAATCAGCCCCAGCATTTT; CDR3: CASSIEAGRYSNQPQHF; D: .; J: TRBJ1-5; V: TRBV19; size: .
DNA: TGTGCCAGCAGTGGATCGGGCGGGATCTCCTACGAGCAGTACTTC; CDR3: CASSGSGGISYEQYF; D: .; J: TRBJ2-7; V: TRBV28; size: .
DNA: TGTGCCAGCTCACCACTGGGCAGGGGCACAGATACGCAGTATTTT; CDR3: CASSPLGRGTDTQYF; D: .; J: TRBJ2-3; V: TRBV18; size: .
DNA: TGTGCCAGTAGTGAGGGACAGGGCTCTGGGGCCAACGTCCTGACTTTC; CDR3: CASSEGQGSGANVLTF; D: TRBD1; J: TRBJ2-6; V: TRBV19; size: .
DNA: TGTGCCAGCAGTTTTTTCCCAGGAGGGGGCTACACCTTC; CDR3: CASSFFPGGGYTF; D: .; J: TRBJ1-2; V: TRBV12-3/TRBV12-4; size: .
DNA: TGTGCCTGGAGGCGGACAGGGGCCCCGATTTTATCCTACAATGAGCAGTTCTTC; CDR3: CAWRRTGAPILSYNEQFF; D: TRBD1; J: TRBJ2-1; V: TRBV30; size: .
DNA: TGTGCCAGCAGCTTAGCGGGCAGGGGGAAGGATGGCTACACCTTC; CDR3: CASSLAGRGKDGYTF; D: TRBD1; J: TRBJ1-2; V: TRBV7-9; size: once
DNA: TGCAGCGTTGAAGGGACTAGCGGGAGGAGAACAGATACGCAGTATTTT; CDR3: CSVEGTSGRRTDTQYF; D: TRBD2; J: TRBJ2-3; V: TRBV29-1; size: .
DNA: TGTGCCAGCAGCCCGGGGTGGACTGAAGCTTTCTTT; CDR3: CASSPGWTEAFF; D: .; J: TRBJ1-1; V: TRBV9; size: .
DNA: TGTGCCAGCAGCATGAAAAGGACAGGGAAAGAGCAGTACTTC; CDR3: CASSMKRTGKEQYF; D: TRBD1; J: TRBJ2-7; V: TRBV7-8; size: .
DNA: TGTGCCAGCAGCAGGGACGGGGGGGATGAGCAGTTCTTC; CDR3: CASSRDGGDEQFF; D: TRBD2; J: TRBJ2-1; V: TRBV2; size: .
DNA: TGTGCCAGCAGTTTGTACTGGACGGAGGGCTCCTACGAGCAGTACTTC; CDR3: CASSLYWTEGSYEQYF; D: .; J: TRBJ2-7; V: TRBV27; size: .
DNA: TGTGCCAGCAGCTCAACACGGACAGCGAGAAACACTGAAGCTTTCTTT; CDR3: CASSSTRTARNTEAFF; D: .; J: TRBJ1-1; V: TRBV5-4; size: .
DNA: TGTGCCAGCAGCTTTCAGTGGCGGGAGTGGAATGAGCAGTTCTTC; CDR3: CASSFQWREWNEQFF; D: TRBD2; J: TRBJ2-1; V: TRBV5-5; size: .
DNA: TGTGCCACCAGCAGACTACAGGGTCTTGGCTACGAGCAGTACTTC; CDR3: CATSRLQGLGYEQYF; D: .; J: TRBJ2-7; V: TRBV15; size: .
DNA: TGTGCCAGCAGTGAAGTGTCCGGGACTAGGGGAGGCGAGCAGTACTTC; CDR3: CASSEVSGTRGGEQYF; D: TRBD2; J: TRBJ2-7; V: TRBV6-1; size: .
DNA: TGCAGCGTCCGAGGGAACTATAATTCACCCCTCCACTTT; CDR3: CSVRGNYNSPLHF; D: .; J: TRBJ1-6; V: TRBV29-1; size: .
DNA: TGTGCCATCAGTGTTGGGCCGCGGGATGAAAAACTGTTTTTT; CDR3: CAISVGPRDEKLFF; D: .; J: TRBJ1-4; V: TRBV10-3; size: .
DNA: TGCAGCGTTGTGTGGGCAGGGGAGTCCTACGAGCAGTACTTC; CDR3: CSVVWAGESYEQYF; D: .; J: TRBJ2-7; V: TRBV29-1; size: .
DNA: TGTGCCAGCAGCAGAGAACAGGGGGCTTGGGATACGCAGTATTTT; CDR3: CASSREQGAWDTQYF; D: TRBD1; J: TRBJ2-3; V: TRBV7-2; size: .
DNA: TGTGCCAGCAGCGAGGCGAGCGGGAGGGCCGGAGATACGCAGTATTTT; CDR3: CASSEASGRAGDTQYF; D: TRBD2; J: TRBJ2-3; V: TRBV5-4; size: .
DNA: TGTGCCAGCAGCTTAAGCGGGAACCCCAATGAGCAGTTCTTC; CDR3: CASSLSGNPNEQFF; D: .; J: TRBJ2-1; V: TRBV7-3; size: .
DNA: TGTGCCAGCAGAGCAGGGCCTACACTCTATGGCTACACCTTC; CDR3: CASRAGPTLYGYTF; D: .; J: TRBJ1-2; V: TRBV2; size: .
DNA: TGTGCCAGCAGCCCCCGGGACAGGGTAAACACTGAAGCTTTCTTT; CDR3: CASSPRDRVNTEAFF; D: TRBD1; J: TRBJ1-1; V: TRBV7-9; size: .
DNA: TGTGCCAGCAGCCAAGATGGGAAGGGGAATCTTCCTCAGCCCCAGCATTTT; CDR3: CASSQDGKGNLPQPQHF; D: .; J: TRBJ1-5; V: TRBV3-1/TRBV3-2; size: .
DNA: TGTGCCAGCAGACAACTAGCGGGAGGGTCCTACGAGCAGTACTTC; CDR3: CASRQLAGGSYEQYF; D: TRBD2; J: TRBJ2-7; V: TRBV6-5; size: few
DNA: TGTGCCAGCATTCCTCCCGGGACAGGCTACGAGCAGTACTTC; CDR3: CASIPPGTGYEQYF; D: TRBD1; J: TRBJ2-7; V: TRBV2; size: .
DNA: TGTGCCAGCAGCTTAGAGGGAGCGTCGGGCGGGGAGCTGTTTTTT; CDR3: CASSLEGASGGELFF; D: .; J: TRBJ2-2; V: TRBV7-2; size: .
DNA: TGTGCCAGCAGCTTGGAGGGGGCTGGTTCACCCCTCCACTTT; CDR3: CASSLEGAGSPLHF; D: TRBD1; J: TRBJ1-6; V: TRBV5-6; size: .
DNA: TGTGCCAGCAGCCCGGAGGAACGGGAGGGTTCCTACAATGAGCAGTTCTTC; CDR3: CASSPEEREGSYNEQFF; D: TRBD2; J: TRBJ2-1; V: TRBV4-2; size: few
DNA: TGCGCCAGCAGCCCGACAGGGACTAGTGGCTACACCTTC; CDR3: CASSPTGTSGYTF; D: TRBD1; J: TRBJ1-2; V: TRBV4-1; size: few
DNA: TGTGCCACCAGTGATCCAGGGATCGGGGAGCTGTTTTTT; CDR3: CATSDPGIGELFF; D: .; J: TRBJ2-2; V: TRBV24-1; size: .